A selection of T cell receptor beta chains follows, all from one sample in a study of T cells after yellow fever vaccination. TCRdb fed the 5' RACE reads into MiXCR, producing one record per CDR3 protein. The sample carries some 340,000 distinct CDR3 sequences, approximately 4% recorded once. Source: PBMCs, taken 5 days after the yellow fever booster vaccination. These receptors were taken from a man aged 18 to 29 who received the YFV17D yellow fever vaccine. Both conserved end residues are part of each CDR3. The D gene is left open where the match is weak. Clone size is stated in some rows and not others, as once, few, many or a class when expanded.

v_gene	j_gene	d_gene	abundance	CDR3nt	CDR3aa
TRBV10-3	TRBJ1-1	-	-	TGTGCCATCAGTGAGTCTAGGAACACTGAAGCTTTCTTT	CAISESRNTEAFF
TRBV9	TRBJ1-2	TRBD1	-	TGTGCCAGCAGCGTAGCTACGCCAGGGGGTAACTATGGCTACACCTTC	CASSVATPGGNYGYTF
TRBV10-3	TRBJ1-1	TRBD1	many	TGTGCCATCCGCAACCCGACAGGGACGTATGCTTTCTTT	CAIRNPTGTYAFF
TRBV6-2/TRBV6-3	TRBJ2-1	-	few	TGTGCCATCTCACAGGGATACTCCTACAATGAGCAGTTCTTC	CAISQGYSYNEQFF
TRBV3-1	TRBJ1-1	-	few	TGTGCCAGCAGCCCGGAGAATCGGGGACGAGCTTTCTTT	CASSPENRGRAFF
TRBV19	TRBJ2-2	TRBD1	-	TGTGCCAGTAGTCGGACAGGGGGCGCGACCGGGGAGCTGTTTTTT	CASSRTGGATGELFF
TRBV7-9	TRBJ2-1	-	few	TGTGCCAGCAGCTTATACCACACGTTACCCTACAATGAGCAGTTCTTC	CASSLYHTLPYNEQFF
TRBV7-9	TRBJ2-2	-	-	TGTGCCAGCAGCTTAGTTCTCAGCCGTGGGGAGCTGTTTTTT	CASSLVLSRGELFF
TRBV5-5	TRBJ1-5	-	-	TGTGCCAGCAGTTCAGAAAATCAGCCCCAGCATTTT	CASSSENQPQHF
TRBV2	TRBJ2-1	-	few	TGTGCCAGCTTTGGCCCCAGCTCCTACAATGAGCAGTTCTTC	CASFGPSSYNEQFF
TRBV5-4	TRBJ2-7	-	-	TGTGCCAGCAGTTACGGGGTCCTCCCGGGGGAGCAGTACTTC	CASSYGVLPGEQYF
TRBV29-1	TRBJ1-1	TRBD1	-	TGCAGCGTTGCCGGACAGGGGAACACTGAAGCTTTCTTT	CSVAGQGNTEAFF
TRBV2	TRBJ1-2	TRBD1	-	TGTGCCAGCAGTGAAGGGACAGGGCGCGGCTACACCTTC	CASSEGTGRGYTF
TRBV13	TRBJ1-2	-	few	TGTGCCAGCAGCTTAGGCCCTACCTATGGCTACACCTTC	CASSLGPTYGYTF
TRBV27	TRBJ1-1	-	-	TGTGCCAGCAGTTCTTCAAGGGGCGGAGGGGTCACTGAAGCTTTCTTT	CASSSSRGGGVTEAFF